The TCR beta chain described here comes from a study of T cell changes during pregnancy in multiple sclerosis (dated by TCRdb to about 2019). For context, the study as a whole: The study examined how the T cell repertoire changed over the course of pregnancy in women with multiple sclerosis.

Library preparation used the immunoSEQ multiplex PCR assay. TCRdb retrieved this table from immuneACCESS and kept in-frame rearrangements only. Not all clones are present; in checked studies, unresolved V genes account for under half, and no reason is known for the remainder. The sample has tens of thousands of clones on record, about 89% of them singletons. The ten largest clones take up about 0.42% of the sample. From the germline V gene, CDR1 is ENHRY and CDR2 is SYGVKD. Counted from cysteine to phenylalanine, this CDR3 has 14 amino acids. The entry retains the CDR3 DNA only, 42 bases that are in frame from base 1. The V end gives up 10 bases and the J end 4 bases, leaving 12 bases in the junction not matched to a gene. A remark on this clone: The specificity of this receptor is unknown. The sample holds no much larger clone one base away, and base qualities are not on file.

The chain is encoded by TRBV10-3 joined to TRBJ2-7, with 8 bases in between that match TRBD1. Sequenced material: CD4+ T cells from peripheral blood mononuclear cells, taken before pregnancy. The TCR sequence derives from a female donor with multiple sclerosis, enrolled in a pregnancy study. The CDR3 protein: CATLRDRNMYEQYF. The DNA sequence is given as TGTGCCACCCTCCGGGACAGGAATATGTACGAGCAGTACTTC.